The entry below describes one TCR beta chain. Antigen specificity is unknown. This sample is part of a study of PD-1 blockade in classical Hodgkin lymphoma. Regarding the study as a whole: Prior to therapy, complete responders displayed diversity much like that of newly diagnosed patients. Before treatment, TCR diversity in newly diagnosed patients was reportedly lower than in healthy donors. Among the patients, those starting nivolumab under 1 year after ASCT were excluded.

Measured with immunoSEQ multiplex PCR; TCRdb has only the in-frame clones, and not every one. The table includes about 84,000 clones, around 86% detected once. Each and every patient relapsed after autologous stem cell transplantation, and patients got differing brentuximab vedotin exposure. Best responses included complete response and partial response; otherwise, the best response was progressive disease. This CDR3 spans 16 amino acids. V shed 4 bases, J shed 5 bases, and the junction held 11 bases outside the gene matches. Germline assignment: CDR1 SGHDN and CDR2 FVKESK. The receptor was isolated from a human donor with classical Hodgkin lymphoma. Sample: peripheral blood mononuclear cells (PBMCs), taken at baseline. The J gene is TRBJ2-5, the V gene TRBV14, with 9 bases identical to TRBD2. The CDR3 nucleotides are TGTGCCAGCAGCCGAGCGGGACTAGCTTGGTTTGAGACCCAGTACTTC. It translates to CASSRAGLAWFETQYF.